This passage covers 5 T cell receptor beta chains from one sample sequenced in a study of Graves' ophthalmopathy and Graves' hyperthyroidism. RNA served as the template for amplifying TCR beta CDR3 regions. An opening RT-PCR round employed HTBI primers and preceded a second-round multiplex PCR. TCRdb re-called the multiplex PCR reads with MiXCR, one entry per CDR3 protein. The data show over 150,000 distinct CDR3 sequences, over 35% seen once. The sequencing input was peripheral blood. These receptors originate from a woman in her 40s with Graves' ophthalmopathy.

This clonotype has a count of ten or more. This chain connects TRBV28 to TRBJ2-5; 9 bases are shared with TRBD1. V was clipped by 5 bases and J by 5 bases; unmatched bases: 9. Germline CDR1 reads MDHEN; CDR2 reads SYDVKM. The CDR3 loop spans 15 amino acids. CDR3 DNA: TGTGCCAGCAGTACGATACAGGGGGCAGGGGAGACCCAGTACTTC. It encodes CASSTIQGAGETQYF. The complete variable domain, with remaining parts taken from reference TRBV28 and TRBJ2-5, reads DVKVTQSSRYLVKRTGEKVFLECVQDMDHENMFWYRQDPGLGLRLIYFSYDVKMKEKGDIPEGYSVSREKKERFSLILESASTNQTSMYLCASSTIQGAGETQYFGPGTRLLVL.

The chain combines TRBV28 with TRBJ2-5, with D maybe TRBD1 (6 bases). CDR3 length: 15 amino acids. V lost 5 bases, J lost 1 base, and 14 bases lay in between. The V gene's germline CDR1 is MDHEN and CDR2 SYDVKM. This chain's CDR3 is CASSLSGTPQETQYF. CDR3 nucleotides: TGTGCCAGCAGTCTCTCCGGGACACCCCAAGAGACCCAGTACTTC.

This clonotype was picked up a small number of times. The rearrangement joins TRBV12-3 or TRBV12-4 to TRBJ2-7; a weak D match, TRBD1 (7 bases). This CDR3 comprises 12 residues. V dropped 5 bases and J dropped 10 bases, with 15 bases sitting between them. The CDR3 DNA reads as TGTGCCAGCAGTCCCGGAGGGGGCGAACAGTACTTC. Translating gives CASSPGGGEQYF.

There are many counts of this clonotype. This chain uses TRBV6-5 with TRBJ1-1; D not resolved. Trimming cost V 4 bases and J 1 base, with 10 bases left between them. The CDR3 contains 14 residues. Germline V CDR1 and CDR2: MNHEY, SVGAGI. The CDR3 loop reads CASSSGEPNTEAFF. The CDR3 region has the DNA TGTGCCAGCAGTTCGGGTGAACCGAACACTGAAGCTTTCTTT.

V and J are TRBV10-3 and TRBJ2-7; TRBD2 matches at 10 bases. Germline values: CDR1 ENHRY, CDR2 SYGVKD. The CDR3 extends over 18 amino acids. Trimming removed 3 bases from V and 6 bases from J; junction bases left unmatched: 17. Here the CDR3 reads CAISDIKGTSVSGGEQYF. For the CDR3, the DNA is TGTGCCATCAGTGACATAAAAGGGACTAGCGTCTCCGGGGGCGAGCAGTACTTC.